The 18 T cell receptor beta chains in this list originate from one sample, sequenced in a study of CD8+ T cells in alopecia areata. cDNA serving as the sequencing template came from extracted, reverse transcribed RNA. Some clones are missing from TCRdb's copy, which holds only in-frame ones; the method was immunoSEQ multiplex PCR. The sample comprises approximately 150,000 clones, 45% to 60% of which are singletons, and about 6.8% rests with the top ten. Sequencing used CD4+ T cells sorted from blood. The receptor source for this set is a human donor with alopecia areata.

This chain connects TRBV29-1 to TRBJ2-2; 11 bases are shared with TRBD2. V lost 7 bases, J lost 6 bases, and 4 bases stayed unmatched. The CDR3 totals 13 residues. The germline CDR1 and CDR2 sequences are SQVTM and ANQGSEA. CDR3: CSAGTSGSGELFF. The CDR3 bases are TGCAGCGCCGGGACTAGCGGTTCCGGGGAGCTGTTTTTT.

In this sample, this clone turned up a few times. This chain uses TRBV4-1 with TRBJ2-1; TRBD2 aligns across 11 bases. Losses at the gene ends were 1 base for V and 9 bases for J; bases not matched to a gene: 11. The CDR3 consists of 17 residues. CDR1 MGHRA and CDR2 YSYEKL come from the germline V gene. CDR3 DNA sequence: TGCGCCAGCAGCCAAGCCCCCGGGACTAGCGGCAGGGGTGAGCAGTTCTTC. Translation gives CASSQAPGTSGRGEQFF.

The chain has TRBV29-1 and TRBJ2-6; a possible D gene is TRBD1 (6 bases). Trimming pared 4 bases from V and 3 bases from J, leaving 10 bases between. In germline, CDR1 is SQVTM, CDR2 ANQGSEA. CDR3 length equals 14 residues. The CDR3 protein is CSVAGAHGANVLTF. The CDR3 bases are TGCAGCGTTGCAGGGGCGCATGGGGCCAACGTCCTGACTTTC.

Comments on this clone: At one end the junction does not follow the germline gene, possibly because of a read error. This sample includes further DNA sequences coding for the same CDR3. The J gene is TRBJ2-1, the V gene TRBV7-3; TRBD2 might be the D (6 bases). The V gene's germline CDR1 is SGHTA and CDR2 FQGTGA. CDR3 length: 18 amino acids. CDR3 nucleotides: TGTGCCAGCAGCTCCTTACCGCGGGGTCCGAGCTCCTACAACGAGCAGTTCTTC. Protein: CASSSLPRGPSSYNEQFF.

The V and J genes are TRBV5-1 and TRBJ2-7, with 9 positions matching TRBD2. The V gene's germline CDR1 is SGHRS and CDR2 YFSETQ. The V gene end was trimmed by 2 bases and the J gene end by 4 bases; junction bases not matched to a gene: 7. The CDR3 contains 15 residues. In nucleotides, the CDR3 is TGCGCCAGCAGCTTAAGTAGCGGGAGACAGTACGAGCAGTACTTC. Translated, it gives CASSLSSGRQYEQYF.

This clone was observed a few times. In DNA form, the CDR3 reads TGCAGCGTTGGGACGGGAGGCTTACCTAGCACAGATACGCAGTATTTT. Its protein product is CSVGTGGLPSTDTQYF. The J gene is TRBJ2-3, the V gene TRBV29-1; 7 bases map to TRBD2. This CDR3 contains 16 residues. The junction had 10 bases not matched to a gene; V was cut back by 4 bases and J by 0 bases. The germline V gene has CDR1 SQVTM and CDR2 ANQGSEA.

The chain combines TRBV29-1 with TRBJ1-1, with 7 bases fitting TRBD1. CDR1 is SQVTM, CDR2 ANQGSEA, per germline. Trimming removed 7 bases from V and 7 bases from J; junction bases left unmatched: 21. The CDR3 extends over 16 amino acids. CDR3 loop: CSAYRDSALWVGEAFF. CDR3 nucleotides: TGCAGCGCCTACCGGGACAGCGCCCTTTGGGTTGGTGAAGCTTTCTTT.

The chain links TRBV6-6 to TRBJ2-6, with unresolved D. The CDR3 contains 14 residues. Germline-derived CDR1 and CDR2 are MNHNY and SVGAGI (reference sequence). The germline V and J ends were trimmed by 4 bases and 1 base, with 5 bases remaining between them. The CDR3 protein is CASSWGSGANVLTF. For the CDR3, the DNA is TGTGCCAGCAGTTGGGGTTCTGGGGCCAACGTCCTGACTTTC.

The chain joins TRBV14 to TRBJ2-5; D unclear. The germline CDR1 and CDR2 sequences are SGHDN and FVKESK. CDR3 length equals 14 residues. The V and J ends lost 2 bases and 1 base respectively, with 8 bases between them. The CDR3 DNA reads as TGTGCCAGCAGCCAAACCGTACTCCAAGAGACCCAGTACTTC. Translating it yields CASSQTVLQETQYF.

V usage is TRBV30 and J usage is TRBJ2-7; perhaps TRBD2 as D (5 bases). This CDR3 is 12 amino acids long. Germline loops: CDR1 GTSNPN, CDR2 SVGIG (reference sequence). V was shortened by 4 bases and J by 3 bases, with 10 bases between the two germline ends. Written as DNA, the CDR3 is TGTGCCTGGACACGGGGTGTCTACGAGCAGTACTTC. Translated: CAWTRGVYEQYF.

Here the CDR3 reads CASSSGQGGTEAFF. DNA of the CDR3: TGTGCCAGCTCATCCGGACAGGGAGGAACTGAAGCTTTCTTT. The genes are TRBV18 and TRBJ1-1, with TRBD1 identical over 8 bases. V was clipped by 5 bases and J by 5 bases; unmatched bases: 7. The CDR3 has 14 residues. Germline assignment: CDR1 KGHSH and CDR2 LQKENI. Drawing the rest from reference TRBV18 and TRBJ1-1, the complete variable domain is NAGVMQNPRHLVRRRGQEARLRCSPMKGHSHVYWYRQLPEEGLKFMVYLQKENIIDESGMPKERFSAEFPKEGPSILRIQQVVRGDSAAYFCASSSGQGGTEAFFGQGTRLTVV.

The chain combines TRBV7-8 with TRBJ2-7, with a tentative D call TRBD1 (6 bases). V dropped 5 bases and J dropped 9 bases, with 14 bases sitting between them. The germline V gene has CDR1 SGHVS and CDR2 FQNEAQ. The CDR3 has 12 residues. The CDR3 loop reads CASSAQGFWQYF. The CDR3 coding sequence is TGTGCCAGCAGCGCCCAGGGGTTTTGGCAGTACTTC.

This chain uses TRBV5-1 with TRBJ2-7, with D possibly called TRBD1 or TRBD2 (5 bases each). V was shortened by 2 bases and J by 3 bases, with 9 bases between the two germline ends. Germline V CDR1 and CDR2: SGHRS, YFSETQ. The CDR3 has 13 amino acids. The CDR3 DNA sequence: TGCGCCAGCAGCTTAGGGGAGAACTACGAGCAGTACTTC. This gives the protein CASSLGENYEQYF.

This clone appeared a few times. The rearrangement links TRBV10-3 to TRBJ2-4, with D unclear. The CDR3 loop spans 15 amino acids. CDR1 ENHRY and CDR2 SYGVKD come from the germline V gene. V lost 4 bases and J 2 bases, leaving 12 bases between the germline ends. CDR3 DNA sequence: TGTGCCATCAGTGCAGATGGTCCTACCAAAAACATTCAGTACTTC. It encodes CAISADGPTKNIQYF.

The chain employs TRBV30 and TRBJ2-6; 7 nucleotides agree with TRBD2. The germline V gene encodes CDR1 GTSNPN and CDR2 SVGIG (reference sequence). The CDR3 totals 18 residues. With V trimmed by 0 bases and J by 2 bases, 10 bases remained unmatched. This chain's CDR3 is CAWSVKGTTFAGANVLTF. In DNA form, the CDR3 reads TGTGCCTGGAGTGTAAAAGGGACTACCTTCGCTGGGGCCAACGTCCTGACTTTC.

This clone was picked up one time. The V call is TRBV4-1, the J call TRBJ2-7; 8 bases align to TRBD1. Losses at the gene ends were 6 bases for V and 6 bases for J; bases not matched to a gene: 13. The CDR3 loop spans 15 amino acids. Germline CDR1 MGHRA, CDR2 YSYEKL. The CDR3 nucleotides are TGCGCCAGCAGGCGGGCGACAGGGGCATCGAGCGAGCAGTACTTC. It yields the protein CASRRATGASSEQYF.

The chain recombines TRBV2 with TRBJ1-2, with 7 bases lining up with TRBD1. CDR3 length: 15 amino acids. CDR1 is SNHLY, CDR2 FYNNEI, per germline. Unmatched junction bases numbered 7, after V lost 4 bases and J lost 2 bases. CDR3 loop: CASSAWGQPNYGYTF. The CDR3 DNA follows: TGTGCCAGCAGTGCCTGGGGACAGCCGAACTATGGCTACACCTTC.

The V and J genes are TRBV4-1 and TRBJ2-2; no reliable D call. Per the germline V gene, CDR1 is MGHRA and CDR2 is YSYEKL. The V end was cut by 4 bases, the J end by 1 base, with 7 bases between. CDR3 size: 14 residues. The CDR3 spells CASSLGLNTGELFF. The CDR3 DNA follows: TGCGCCAGCAGCCTCGGGTTGAACACCGGGGAGCTGTTTTTT.